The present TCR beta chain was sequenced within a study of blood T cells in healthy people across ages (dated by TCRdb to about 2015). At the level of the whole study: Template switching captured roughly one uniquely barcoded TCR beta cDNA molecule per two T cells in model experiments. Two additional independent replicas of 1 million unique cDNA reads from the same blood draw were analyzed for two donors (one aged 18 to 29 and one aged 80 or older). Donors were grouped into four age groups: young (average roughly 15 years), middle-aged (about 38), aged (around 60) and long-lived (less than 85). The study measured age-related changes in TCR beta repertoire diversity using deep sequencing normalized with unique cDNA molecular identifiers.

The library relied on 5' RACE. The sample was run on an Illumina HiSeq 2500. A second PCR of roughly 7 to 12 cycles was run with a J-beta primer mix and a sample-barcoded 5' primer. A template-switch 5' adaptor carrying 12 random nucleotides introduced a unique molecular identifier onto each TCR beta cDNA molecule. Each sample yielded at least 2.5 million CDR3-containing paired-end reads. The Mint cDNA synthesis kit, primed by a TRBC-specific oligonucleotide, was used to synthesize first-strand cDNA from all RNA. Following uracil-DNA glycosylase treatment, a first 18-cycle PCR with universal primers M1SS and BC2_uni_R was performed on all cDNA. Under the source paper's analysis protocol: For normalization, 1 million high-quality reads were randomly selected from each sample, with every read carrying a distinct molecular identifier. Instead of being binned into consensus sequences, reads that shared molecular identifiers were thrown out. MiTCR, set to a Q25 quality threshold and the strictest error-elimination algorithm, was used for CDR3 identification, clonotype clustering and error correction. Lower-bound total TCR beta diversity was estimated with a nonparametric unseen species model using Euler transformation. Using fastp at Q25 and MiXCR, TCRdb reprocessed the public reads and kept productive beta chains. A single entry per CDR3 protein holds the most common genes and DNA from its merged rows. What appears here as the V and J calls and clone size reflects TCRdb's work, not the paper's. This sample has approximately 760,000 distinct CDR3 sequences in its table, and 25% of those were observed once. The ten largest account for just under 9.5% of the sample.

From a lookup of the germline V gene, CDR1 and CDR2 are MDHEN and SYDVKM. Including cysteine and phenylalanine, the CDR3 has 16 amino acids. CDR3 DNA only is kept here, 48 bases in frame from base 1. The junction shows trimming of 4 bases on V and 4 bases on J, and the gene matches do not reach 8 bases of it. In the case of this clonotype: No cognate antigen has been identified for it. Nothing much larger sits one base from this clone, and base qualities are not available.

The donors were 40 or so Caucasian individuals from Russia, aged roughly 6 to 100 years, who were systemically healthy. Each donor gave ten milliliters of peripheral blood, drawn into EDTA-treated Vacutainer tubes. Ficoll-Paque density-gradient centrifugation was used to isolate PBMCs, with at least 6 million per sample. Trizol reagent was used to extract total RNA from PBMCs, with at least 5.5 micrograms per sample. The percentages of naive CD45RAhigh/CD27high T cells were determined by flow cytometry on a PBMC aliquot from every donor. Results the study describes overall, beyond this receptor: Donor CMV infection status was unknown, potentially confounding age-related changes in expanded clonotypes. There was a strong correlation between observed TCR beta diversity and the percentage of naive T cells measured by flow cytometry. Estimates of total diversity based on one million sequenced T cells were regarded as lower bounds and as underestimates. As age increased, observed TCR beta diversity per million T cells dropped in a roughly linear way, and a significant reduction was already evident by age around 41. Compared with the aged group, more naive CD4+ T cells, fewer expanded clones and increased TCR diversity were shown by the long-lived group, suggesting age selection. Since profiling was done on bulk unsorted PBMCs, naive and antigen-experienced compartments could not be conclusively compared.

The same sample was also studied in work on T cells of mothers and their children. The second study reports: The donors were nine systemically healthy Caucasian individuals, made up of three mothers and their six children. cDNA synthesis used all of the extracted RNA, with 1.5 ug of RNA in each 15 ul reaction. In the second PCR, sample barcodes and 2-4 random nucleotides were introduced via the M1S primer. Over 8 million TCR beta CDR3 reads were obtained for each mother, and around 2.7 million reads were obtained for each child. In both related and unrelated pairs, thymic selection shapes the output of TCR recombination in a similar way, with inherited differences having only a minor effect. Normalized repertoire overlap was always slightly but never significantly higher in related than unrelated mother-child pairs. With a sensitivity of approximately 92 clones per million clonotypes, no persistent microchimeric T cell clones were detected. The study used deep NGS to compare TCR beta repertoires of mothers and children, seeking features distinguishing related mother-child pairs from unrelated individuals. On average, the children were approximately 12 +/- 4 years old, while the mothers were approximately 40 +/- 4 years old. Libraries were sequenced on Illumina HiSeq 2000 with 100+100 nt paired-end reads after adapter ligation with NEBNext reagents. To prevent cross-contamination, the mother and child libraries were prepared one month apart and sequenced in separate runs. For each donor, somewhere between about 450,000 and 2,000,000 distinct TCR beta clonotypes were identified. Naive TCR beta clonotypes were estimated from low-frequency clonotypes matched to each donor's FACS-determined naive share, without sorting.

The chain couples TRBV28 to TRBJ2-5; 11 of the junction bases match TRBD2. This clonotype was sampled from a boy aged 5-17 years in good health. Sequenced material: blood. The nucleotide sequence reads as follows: TGTGCCAGCAGTTCCCTAAGACTAGCGGGAAGAGAGACCCAGTACTTC. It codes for CASSSLRLAGRETQYF.